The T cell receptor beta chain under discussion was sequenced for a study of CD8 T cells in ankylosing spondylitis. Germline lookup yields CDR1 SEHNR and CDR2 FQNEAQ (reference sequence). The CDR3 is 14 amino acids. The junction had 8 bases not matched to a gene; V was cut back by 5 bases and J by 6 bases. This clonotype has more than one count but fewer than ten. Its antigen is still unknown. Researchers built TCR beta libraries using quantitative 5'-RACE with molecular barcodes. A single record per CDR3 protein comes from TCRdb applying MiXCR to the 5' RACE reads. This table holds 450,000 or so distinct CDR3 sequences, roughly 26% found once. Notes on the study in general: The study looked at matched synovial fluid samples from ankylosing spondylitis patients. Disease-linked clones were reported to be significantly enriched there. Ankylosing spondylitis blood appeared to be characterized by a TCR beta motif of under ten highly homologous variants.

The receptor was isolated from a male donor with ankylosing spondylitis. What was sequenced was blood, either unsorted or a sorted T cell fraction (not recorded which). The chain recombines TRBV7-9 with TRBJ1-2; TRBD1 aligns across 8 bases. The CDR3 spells CASSPRTGRDGYTF. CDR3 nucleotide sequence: TGTGCCAGCAGCCCACGGACAGGGCGTGATGGCTACACCTTC.